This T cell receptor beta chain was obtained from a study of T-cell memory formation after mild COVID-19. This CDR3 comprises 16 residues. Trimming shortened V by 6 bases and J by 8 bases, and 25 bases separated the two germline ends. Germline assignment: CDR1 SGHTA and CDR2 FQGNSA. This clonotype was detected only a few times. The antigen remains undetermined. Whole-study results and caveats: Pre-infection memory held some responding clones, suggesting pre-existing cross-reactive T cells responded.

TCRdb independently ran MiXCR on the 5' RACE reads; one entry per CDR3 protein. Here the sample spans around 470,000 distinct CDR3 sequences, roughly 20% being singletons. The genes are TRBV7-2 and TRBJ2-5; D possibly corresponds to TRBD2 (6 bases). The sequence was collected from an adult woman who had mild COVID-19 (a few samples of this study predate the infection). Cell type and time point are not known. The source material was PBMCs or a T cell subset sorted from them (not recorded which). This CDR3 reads CASRSPDVAGSTTQYF. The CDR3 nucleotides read TGTGCCAGCAGGTCCCCCGACGTGGCGGGATCGACTACCCAGTACTTC.